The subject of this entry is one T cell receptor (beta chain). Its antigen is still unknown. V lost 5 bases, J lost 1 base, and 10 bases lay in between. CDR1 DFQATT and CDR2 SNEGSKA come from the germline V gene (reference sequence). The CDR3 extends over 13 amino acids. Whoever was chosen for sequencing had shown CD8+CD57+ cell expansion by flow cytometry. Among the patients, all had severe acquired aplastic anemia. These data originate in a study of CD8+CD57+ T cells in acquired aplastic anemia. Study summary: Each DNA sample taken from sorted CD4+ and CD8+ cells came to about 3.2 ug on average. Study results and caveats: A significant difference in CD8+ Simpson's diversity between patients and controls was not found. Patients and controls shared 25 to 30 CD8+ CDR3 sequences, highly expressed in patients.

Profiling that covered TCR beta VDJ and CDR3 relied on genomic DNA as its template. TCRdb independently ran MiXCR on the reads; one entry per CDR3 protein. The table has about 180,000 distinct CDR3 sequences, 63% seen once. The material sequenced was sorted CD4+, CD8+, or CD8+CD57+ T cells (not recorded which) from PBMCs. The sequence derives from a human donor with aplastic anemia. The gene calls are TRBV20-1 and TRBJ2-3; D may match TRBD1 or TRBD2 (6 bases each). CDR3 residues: CSAGGGRTDTQYF. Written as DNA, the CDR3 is TGCAGTGCTGGAGGGGGGCGCACAGATACGCAGTATTTT.